Presented here are 14 T cell receptor beta chains from one specimen sequenced in a study of blood T cells in healthy people across ages. Primers used in a second PCR of about 6 to 11 cycles were a sample-barcoded 5' primer and a J-beta primer mix. One entry per CDR3 protein results from TCRdb running MiXCR on the 5' RACE reads. The sample carries about 1.6 million distinct CDR3 sequences, about 31% recorded once. Material for sequencing was blood. These receptors were obtained from a woman aged 25-40 years in good health.

This clonotype has at least ten counts. The chain has TRBV29-1 and TRBJ2-5, with 7 nucleotides matching TRBD1. Germline lookup yields CDR1 SQVTM and CDR2 ANQGSEA. The CDR3 runs 12 residues. V lost 6 bases to trimming and J lost 6 bases; unmatched junction nucleotides: 7. The CDR3 spells CSVGATGKTQYF. In DNA form, the CDR3 reads TGCAGCGTGGGGGCGACAGGGAAGACCCAGTACTTC.

The rearrangement uses TRBV28 and TRBJ2-1, with D maybe TRBD2 (6 bases). CDR3 length: 14 amino acids. Germline V gene data show CDR1 as MDHEN and CDR2 as SYDVKM. With 5 bases removed from V and 6 bases from J, the gap between germline ends came to 14 bases. CDR3 nucleotides: TGTGCCAGCAGTCCGGAGACTAGGTTCAATGAGCAGTTCTTC. Residues: CASSPETRFNEQFF.

Here the CDR3 DNA reads TGTGCCAGCAGCATAGGACTAGCCACCTACGAGCAGTACTTC. This encodes CASSIGLATYEQYF. The chain has TRBV7-2 and TRBJ2-7; 8 bases line up with TRBD2. The CDR3 loop spans 14 amino acids. The junction had 5 bases not matched to a gene; V was cut back by 5 bases and J by 2 bases. Germline V gene lookup returns CDR1 SGHTA and CDR2 FQGNSA.

Ten or more counts support this clonotype. The gene calls are TRBV4-1 and TRBJ2-3; D gene ambiguous. Trimming took 6 bases from V and 5 from J, leaving 12 bases between them. Germline CDR1 MGHRA, CDR2 YSYEKL. This CDR3 comprises 13 residues. The CDR3 nucleotides are TGCGCCAGCAGATCCGGAGCCGGAGATACGCAGTATTTT. Translated: CASRSGAGDTQYF.

V usage is TRBV19 and J usage is TRBJ2-1; tentative D call: TRBD2 (6 bases). There are 15 residues in the CDR3. Looked up from germline, CDR1 is LNHDA and CDR2 is SQIVND (reference sequence). V lost 7 bases and J lost 8, with 21 bases in between. The CDR3 DNA reads as TGTGCCAGTACCCCGAACGAGTGGCGGGGCTATGAGCAGTTCTTC. It specifies CASTPNEWRGYEQFF.

The CDR3 DNA follows: TGTGCCAGTATATACGGGACTAGCGGTTACTTTAGCACAGATACGCAGTATTTT. Residues: CASIYGTSGYFSTDTQYF. J is TRBJ2-3 and V is TRBV28; 11 bases align to TRBD2. The CDR3 is 18 amino acids. Germline assignment: CDR1 MDHEN and CDR2 SYDVKM. V lost 9 bases and J lost 0; bases outside the gene matches: 14.

This chain joins TRBV29-1 and TRBJ1-1; 9 bases agree with TRBD1. Trimming removed 7 bases from V and 3 bases from J; junction bases left unmatched: 9. CDR1 is SQVTM and CDR2 is ANQGSEA in the germline V gene. The CDR3 length is 14 residues. CDR3 nucleotides: TGCAGCGGTGGGACAGGGAGGAGGGACACTGAAGCTTTCTTT. Translated: CSGGTGRRDTEAFF.

This clonotype was counted a few times. The chain employs TRBV12-3 or TRBV12-4 and TRBJ2-7; D is possibly TRBD2 (6 bases). V was shortened by 1 base and J by 5 bases, with 15 bases between the two germline ends. This CDR3 spans 15 amino acids. The CDR3 nucleotides are TGTGCCAGCAGTTTAGGGACCGGAGGGTGCGACGAGCAGTACTTC. Translation gives CASSLGTGGCDEQYF.

This clonotype has more than one count but fewer than ten. The chain employs TRBV12-3 or TRBV12-4 and TRBJ2-1; TRBD1 agrees at 9 bases. This CDR3 is 15 amino acids long. V trimming: 6 bases; J trimming: 4 bases; junction bases outside the gene matches: 7. CDR3 sequence reads: CASSNRDRDYNEQFF. The CDR3 region has the DNA TGTGCCAGCAGCAACCGGGACAGGGATTACAATGAGCAGTTCTTC.

The chain combines TRBV16 with TRBJ1-1, with a possible D match to TRBD1 (5 bases). This CDR3 contains 16 residues. Germline V CDR1 and CDR2: KGHSY, FQNENV. The V gene lost 2 bases and the J gene lost 7 bases, with 20 bases spanning the gap. The CDR3 is CASSQRAGPGEHEAFF. DNA of the CDR3: TGTGCCAGCAGCCAACGGGCAGGGCCCGGGGAACATGAAGCTTTCTTT.

The chain uses TRBV13 and TRBJ2-7; D not resolved. The V gene lost 5 bases and the J gene lost 3 bases, with 17 bases spanning the gap. This CDR3 contains 15 residues. The germline V gene has CDR1 PRHDT and CDR2 FYEKMQ (reference sequence). The chain's CDR3 is CASSGSSMGNYEQYF. As DNA, the CDR3 is TGTGCCAGCAGCGGATCCTCTATGGGAAACTACGAGCAGTACTTC.

This clonotype was detected many times. The CDR3 region has the DNA TGTGCCAGCAGCGTCCTAGGCGGATTTAGCACAGATACGCAGTATTTT. This gives the protein CASSVLGGFSTDTQYF. The chain is built from TRBV7-2 and TRBJ2-3, with D unresolved. The CDR3 length is 16 residues. Trimming removed 5 bases from V and 0 bases from J, with 15 bases in between. The germline CDR1 and CDR2 sequences are SGHTA and FQGNSA.

The chain combines TRBV20-1 with TRBJ1-5; possible D gene TRBD1, 5 bases. V lost 2 bases, J lost 6 bases, and 14 bases lay in between. This CDR3 is built from 14 residues. Germline V gene data show CDR1 as DFQATT and CDR2 as SNEGSKA (reference sequence). The CDR3 DNA follows: TGCAGTGCTAGATCCGGGGACGGTCGTCAGCCCCAGCATTTT. Its translation: CSARSGDGRQPQHF.

This clonotype was observed a few times. The chain carries TRBV12-3 or TRBV12-4 and TRBJ1-5; TRBD1 is a possible D gene (6 bases). Trimming cost V 1 base and J 5 bases, with 12 bases left between them. The CDR3 runs 15 residues. CDR3 nucleotide sequence: TGTGCCAGCAGTTTAGAACAGGGCGGCGATCAGCCCCAGCATTTT. This translates into CASSLEQGGDQPQHF.